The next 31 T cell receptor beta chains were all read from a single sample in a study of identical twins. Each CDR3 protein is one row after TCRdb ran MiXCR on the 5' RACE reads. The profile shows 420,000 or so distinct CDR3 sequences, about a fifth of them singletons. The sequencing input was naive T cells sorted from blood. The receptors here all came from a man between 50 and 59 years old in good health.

DNA of the CDR3: TGTGCCAGCGGTGGACAGGTGAACACTGAAGCTTTCTTT. Translated: CASGGQVNTEAFF. The J gene is TRBJ1-1, the V gene TRBV6-2 or TRBV6-3, with 7 bases fitting TRBD1. This CDR3 has 13 residues. Germline V CDR1 and CDR2: MNHEY, SVGEGT. The V and J ends lost 8 bases and 0 bases, in that order; junction bases with no gene match: 3.

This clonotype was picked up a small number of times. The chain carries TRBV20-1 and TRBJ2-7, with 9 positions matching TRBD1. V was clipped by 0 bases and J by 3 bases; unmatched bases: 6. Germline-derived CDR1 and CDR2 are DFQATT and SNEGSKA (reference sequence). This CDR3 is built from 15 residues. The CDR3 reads CSARDSGQGFYEQYF. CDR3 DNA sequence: TGCAGTGCTAGAGATAGCGGACAGGGGTTCTACGAGCAGTACTTC.

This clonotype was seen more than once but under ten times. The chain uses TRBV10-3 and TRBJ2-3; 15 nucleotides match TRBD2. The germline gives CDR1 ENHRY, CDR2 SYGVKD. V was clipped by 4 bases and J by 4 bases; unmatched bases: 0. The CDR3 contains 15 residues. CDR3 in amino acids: CAISGTSGRADTQYF. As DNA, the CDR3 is TGTGCCATCAGTGGGACTAGCGGGAGGGCAGATACGCAGTATTTT.

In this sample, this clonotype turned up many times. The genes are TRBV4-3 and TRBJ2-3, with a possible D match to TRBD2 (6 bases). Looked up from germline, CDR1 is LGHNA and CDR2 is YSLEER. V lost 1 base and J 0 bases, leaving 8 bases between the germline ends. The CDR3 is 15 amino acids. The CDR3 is CASSQVRESTDTQYF. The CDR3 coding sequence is TGCGCCAGCAGCCAAGTTCGGGAGAGCACAGATACGCAGTATTTT.

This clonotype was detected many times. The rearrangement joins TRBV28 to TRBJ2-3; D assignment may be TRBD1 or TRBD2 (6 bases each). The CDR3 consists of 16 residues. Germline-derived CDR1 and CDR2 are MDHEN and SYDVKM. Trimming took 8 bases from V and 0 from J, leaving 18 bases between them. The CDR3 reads CASASPGALSTDTQYF. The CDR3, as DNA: TGTGCCAGCGCCTCACCGGGGGCCCTTAGCACAGATACGCAGTATTTT. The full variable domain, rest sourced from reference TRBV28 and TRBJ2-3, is DVKVTQSSRYLVKRTGEKVFLECVQDMDHENMFWYRQDPGLGLRLIYFSYDVKMKEKGDIPEGYSVSREKKERFSLILESASTNQTSMYLCASASPGALSTDTQYFGPGTRLTVL.

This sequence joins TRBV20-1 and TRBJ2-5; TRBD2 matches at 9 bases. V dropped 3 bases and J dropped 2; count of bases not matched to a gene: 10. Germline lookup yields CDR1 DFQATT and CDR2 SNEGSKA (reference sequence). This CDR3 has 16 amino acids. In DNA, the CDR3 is TGCAGTGCTAGGGCCTCACTAGCGGGTGGGCAAGAGACCCAGTACTTC. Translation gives CSARASLAGGQETQYF.

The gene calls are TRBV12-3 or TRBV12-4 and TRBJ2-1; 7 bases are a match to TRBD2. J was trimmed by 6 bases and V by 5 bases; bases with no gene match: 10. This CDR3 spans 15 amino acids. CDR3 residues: CASSPLGLIGNEQFF. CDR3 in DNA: TGTGCCAGCAGTCCCTTGGGACTAATCGGCAATGAGCAGTTCTTC.

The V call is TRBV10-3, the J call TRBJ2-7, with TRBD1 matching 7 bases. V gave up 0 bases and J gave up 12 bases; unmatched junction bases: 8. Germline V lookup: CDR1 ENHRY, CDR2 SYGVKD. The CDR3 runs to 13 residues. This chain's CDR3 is CAISESEDRPGYF. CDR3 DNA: TGTGCCATCAGTGAGTCAGAGGACAGGCCAGGGTACTTC.

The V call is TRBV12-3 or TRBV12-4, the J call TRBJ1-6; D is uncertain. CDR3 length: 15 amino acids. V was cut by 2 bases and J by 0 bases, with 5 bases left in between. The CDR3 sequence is CASSLLNSYNSPLHF. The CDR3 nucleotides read TGTGCCAGCAGTTTACTAAACTCCTATAATTCACCCCTCCACTTT.

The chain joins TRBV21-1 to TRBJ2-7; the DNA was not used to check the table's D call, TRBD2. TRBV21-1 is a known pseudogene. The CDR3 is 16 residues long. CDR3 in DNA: TGTGCCAGCAGTCGTACCCGGACTGGAAGCTCCTACGAGCAGTACTTC. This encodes CASSRTRTGSSYEQYF.

CDR3 sequence reads: CASSMPGTSYNEQFF. Here the CDR3 DNA reads TGTGCCAGCAGTATGCCCGGGACATCTTACAATGAGCAGTTCTTC. V gene TRBV25-1 combines with J gene TRBJ2-1, with a possible D match to TRBD1 (6 bases). Per germline, CDR1 MGHDK and CDR2 SYGVNS. This CDR3 has 15 residues. V gave up 5 bases and J gave up 4 bases, with 15 bases separating them. Supplemented by reference TRBV25-1 and TRBJ2-1, the full variable domain reads EADIYQTPRYLVIGTGKKITLECSQTMGHDKMYWYQQDPGMELHLIHYSYGVNSTEKGDLSSESTVSRIRTEHFPLTLESARPSHTSQYLCASSMPGTSYNEQFFGPGTRLTVL.

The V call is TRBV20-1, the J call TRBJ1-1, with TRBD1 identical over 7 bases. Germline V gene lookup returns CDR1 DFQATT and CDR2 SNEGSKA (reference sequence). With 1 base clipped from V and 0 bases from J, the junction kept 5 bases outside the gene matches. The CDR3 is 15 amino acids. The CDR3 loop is CSARGARGVNTEAFF. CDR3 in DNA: TGCAGTGCTAGAGGGGCCAGGGGGGTGAACACTGAAGCTTTCTTT.

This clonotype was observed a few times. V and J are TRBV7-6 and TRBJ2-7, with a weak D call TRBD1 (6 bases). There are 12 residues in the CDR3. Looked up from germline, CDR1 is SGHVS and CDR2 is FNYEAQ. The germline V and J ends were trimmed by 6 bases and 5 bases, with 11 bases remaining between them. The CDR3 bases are TGTGCCAGCAGTACAGGGTCCAACGAGCAGTACTTC. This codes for CASSTGSNEQYF.

In DNA, the CDR3 is TGTGCCAGCAGTCTGATAGCGGGGCCCAGCACAGATACGCAGTATTTT. It translates to CASSLIAGPSTDTQYF. This chain uses TRBV7-9 with TRBJ2-3; 8 bases map to TRBD2. The V segment lost 6 bases and the J segment 0 bases; nucleotides outside the gene matches: 8. CDR1 and CDR2 from the germline V gene are SEHNR and FQNEAQ (reference sequence). The CDR3 extends over 16 amino acids.

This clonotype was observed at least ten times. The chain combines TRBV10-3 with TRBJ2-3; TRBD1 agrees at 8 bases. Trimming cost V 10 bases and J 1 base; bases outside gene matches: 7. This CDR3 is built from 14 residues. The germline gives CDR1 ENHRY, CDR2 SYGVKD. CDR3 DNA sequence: TGTGCCACCGAGGACAGGGCAGGCACAGATACGCAGTATTTT. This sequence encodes CATEDRAGTDTQYF.

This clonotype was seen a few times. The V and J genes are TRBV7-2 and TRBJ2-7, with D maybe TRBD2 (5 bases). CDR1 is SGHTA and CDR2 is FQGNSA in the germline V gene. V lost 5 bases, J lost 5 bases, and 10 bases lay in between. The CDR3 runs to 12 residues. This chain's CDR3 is CASSLTRNEQYF. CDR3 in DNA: TGTGCCAGCAGCCTTACTAGGAACGAGCAGTACTTC.

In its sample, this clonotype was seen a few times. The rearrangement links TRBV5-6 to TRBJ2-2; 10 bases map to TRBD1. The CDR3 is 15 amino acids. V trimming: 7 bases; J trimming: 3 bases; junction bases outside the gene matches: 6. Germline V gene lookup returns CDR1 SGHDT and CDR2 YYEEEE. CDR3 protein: CASRRQGADTGELFF. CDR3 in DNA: TGTGCCAGCCGTAGACAGGGGGCTGACACCGGGGAGCTGTTTTTT.

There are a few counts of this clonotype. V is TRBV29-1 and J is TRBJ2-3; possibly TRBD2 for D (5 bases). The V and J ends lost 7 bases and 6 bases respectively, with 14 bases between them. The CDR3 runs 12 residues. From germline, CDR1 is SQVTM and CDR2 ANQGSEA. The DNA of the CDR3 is TGCAGCGGAGGGAGTAGCCCCGATACGCAGTATTTT. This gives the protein CSGGSSPDTQYF.

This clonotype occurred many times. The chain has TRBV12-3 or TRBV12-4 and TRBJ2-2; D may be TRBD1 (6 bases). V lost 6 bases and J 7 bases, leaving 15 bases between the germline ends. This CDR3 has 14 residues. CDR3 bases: TGTGCCAGCAGACCTGACAGGTCCGGCGGGGAGCTGTTTTTT. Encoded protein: CASRPDRSGGELFF.

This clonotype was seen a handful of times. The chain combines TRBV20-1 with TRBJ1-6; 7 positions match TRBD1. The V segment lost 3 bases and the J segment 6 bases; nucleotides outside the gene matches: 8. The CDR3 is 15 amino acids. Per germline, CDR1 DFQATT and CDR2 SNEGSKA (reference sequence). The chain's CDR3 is CSASRQGGSNSPLHF. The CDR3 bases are TGCAGTGCTAGTCGGCAGGGGGGGAGTAATTCACCCCTCCACTTT.

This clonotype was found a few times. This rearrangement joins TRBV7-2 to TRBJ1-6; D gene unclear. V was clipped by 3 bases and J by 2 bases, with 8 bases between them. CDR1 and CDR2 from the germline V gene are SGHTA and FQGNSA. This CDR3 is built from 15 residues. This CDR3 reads CASSFGRTYNSPLHF. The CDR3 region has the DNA TGTGCCAGCAGCTTTGGCAGGACCTATAATTCACCCCTCCACTTT.

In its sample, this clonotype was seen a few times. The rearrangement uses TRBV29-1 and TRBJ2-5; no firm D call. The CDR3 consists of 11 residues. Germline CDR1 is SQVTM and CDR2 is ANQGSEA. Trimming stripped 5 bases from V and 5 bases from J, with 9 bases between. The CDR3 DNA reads TGCAGCGTTAGGCCCGTGGAGACCCAGTACTTC. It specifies CSVRPVETQYF.

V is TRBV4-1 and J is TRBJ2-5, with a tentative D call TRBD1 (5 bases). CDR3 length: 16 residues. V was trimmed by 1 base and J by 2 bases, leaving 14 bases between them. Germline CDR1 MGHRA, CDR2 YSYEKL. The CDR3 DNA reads TGCGCCAGCAGCCAAGGGGCGGCCCAGGGTCAAGAGACCCAGTACTTC. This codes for CASSQGAAQGQETQYF.

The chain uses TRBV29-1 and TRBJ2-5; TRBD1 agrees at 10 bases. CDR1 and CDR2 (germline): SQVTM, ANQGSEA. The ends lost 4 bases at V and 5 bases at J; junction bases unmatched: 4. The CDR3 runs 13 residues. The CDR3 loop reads CSVGRDRGETQYF. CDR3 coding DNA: TGCAGCGTTGGCCGGGACAGGGGTGAGACCCAGTACTTC.

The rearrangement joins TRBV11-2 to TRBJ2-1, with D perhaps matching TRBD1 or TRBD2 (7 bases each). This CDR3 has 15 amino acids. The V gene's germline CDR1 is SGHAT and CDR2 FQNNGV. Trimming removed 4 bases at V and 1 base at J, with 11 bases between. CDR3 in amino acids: CASSWEGASYNEQFF. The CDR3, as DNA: TGTGCCAGCAGCTGGGAGGGGGCTTCCTACAATGAGCAGTTCTTC.

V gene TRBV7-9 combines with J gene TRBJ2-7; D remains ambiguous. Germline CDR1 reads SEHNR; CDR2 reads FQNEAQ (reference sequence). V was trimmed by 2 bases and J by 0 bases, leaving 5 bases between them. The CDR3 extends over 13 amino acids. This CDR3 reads CASSLTASYEQYF. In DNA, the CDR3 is TGTGCCAGCAGCTTAACAGCCTCCTACGAGCAGTACTTC.

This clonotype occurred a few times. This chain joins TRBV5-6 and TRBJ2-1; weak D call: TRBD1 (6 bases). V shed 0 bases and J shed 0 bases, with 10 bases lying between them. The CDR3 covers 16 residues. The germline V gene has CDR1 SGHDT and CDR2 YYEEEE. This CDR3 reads CASSLGGPGSYNEQFF. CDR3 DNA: TGTGCCAGCAGCTTGGGGGGGCCTGGCTCCTACAATGAGCAGTTCTTC.

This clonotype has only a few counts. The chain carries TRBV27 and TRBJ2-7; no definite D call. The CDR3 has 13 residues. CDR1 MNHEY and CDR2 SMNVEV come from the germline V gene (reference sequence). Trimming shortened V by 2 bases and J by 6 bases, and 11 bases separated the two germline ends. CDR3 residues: CASSLGEGVEQYF. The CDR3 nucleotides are TGTGCCAGCAGTTTAGGAGAAGGAGTCGAGCAGTACTTC.

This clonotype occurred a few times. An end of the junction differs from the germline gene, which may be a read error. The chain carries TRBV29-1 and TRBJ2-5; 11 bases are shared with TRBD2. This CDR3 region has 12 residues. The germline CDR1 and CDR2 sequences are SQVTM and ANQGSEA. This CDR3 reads CSVEDQGLAASF. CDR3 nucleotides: TGCAGCGTTGAAGATCAGGGACTAGCGGCGAGCTTC.

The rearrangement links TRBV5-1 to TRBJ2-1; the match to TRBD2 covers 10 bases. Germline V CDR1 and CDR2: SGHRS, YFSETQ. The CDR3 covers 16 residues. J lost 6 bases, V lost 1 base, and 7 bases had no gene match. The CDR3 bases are TGCGCCAGCAGCTTGACTAGCGGGACCCCATCCAATGAGCAGTTCTTC. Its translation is CASSLTSGTPSNEQFF.

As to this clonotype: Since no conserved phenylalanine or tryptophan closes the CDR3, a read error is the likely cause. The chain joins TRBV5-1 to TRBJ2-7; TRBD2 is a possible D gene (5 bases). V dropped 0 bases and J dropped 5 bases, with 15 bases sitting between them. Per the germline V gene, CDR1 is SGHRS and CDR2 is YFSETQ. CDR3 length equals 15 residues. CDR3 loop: CASSLVPRDDNEQYL. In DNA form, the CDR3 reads TGCGCCAGCAGCTTGGTGCCCCGGGATGACAACGAGCAGTACTTA.